This is a list of T cell receptor beta chains from one sample in a study of cytomegalovirus exposure and HLA in healthy donors. Measured with immunoSEQ multiplex PCR; TCRdb has only the in-frame clones, and not every one. The repertoire holds nearly 95,000 clones, with roughly two thirds as singletons. What was sequenced was PBMCs. The receptors stem from a woman in her twenties or thirties in good health and CMV-seronegative. CDR3s include the opening cysteine and the closing phenylalanine or tryptophan. A D gene is named only where the DNA matches it firmly. Clone size appears in some rows only: once, few, many, or a class for an expanded clone.

TRBJ1-1,TRBV15,NA,TRBD1,TGTGCCACCAGCAAGGGACAGTTGAACACTGAAGCTTTCTTT,CATSKGQLNTEAFF
TRBJ1-6,TRBV19,NA,TRBD1,TGTGCCACTGGGGAGGCAGGACAGGGTAGATCACCCCTCCACTTT,CATGEAGQGRSPLHF
TRBJ2-7,TRBV6-5,NA,TRBD2,TGTGCCAGCAGCCCCCGGGAGGCCTACGAGCAGTACTTC,CASSPREAYEQYF
TRBJ2-5,TRBV25-1,once,NA,TGTGCCAGCACCCATAAAGTGAACAGCCTGCAAGAGACCCAGTACTTC,CASTHKVNSLQETQYF
TRBJ1-3,TRBV5-1,NA,TRBD1,TGCGCCAGCAGCTCGTGGGACAGGTCTGGAAACACCATATATTTT,CASSSWDRSGNTIYF
TRBJ2-3,TRBV27,NA,NA,TGTGCCAGCAGTGCCGGGTCCACTCGCACAGATACGCAGTATTTT,CASSAGSTRTDTQYF
TRBJ1-1,TRBV2,NA,NA,TGTGCCAGCAGTGAAATGGTAGGGGGGGCCGGGAAACCCCCTGAAGCTTTCTTT,CASSEMVGGAGKPPEAFF
TRBJ1-1,TRBV6-4,few,TRBD1,TGTGCCAGCAGCTTGGGGACAGGGGCAGCTTTCTTT,CASSLGTGAAFF
TRBJ2-1,TRBV11-2,large,TRBD1,TGTGCCAGCACCCTCAACCCTGGCAGGGGGAGCGATGAGCAGTTCTTC,CASTLNPGRGSDEQFF
TRBJ2-2,TRBV29-1,NA,TRBD2,TGCAGCGTTGTGGGACTAGCGGGAGGGCGGAACACCGGGGAGCTGTTTTTT,CSVVGLAGGRNTGELFF
TRBJ2-2,TRBV11-2,few,TRBD2,TGTGCCAGCAGTTCGGGCGGGACTAGGGGGACCGGGGAGCTGTTTTTT,CASSSGGTRGTGELFF
TRBJ1-2,TRBV7-8,NA,TRBD1,TGTGCCAGCAGCTTACCCAGGACAGGTCCTTATGGCTACACCTTC,CASSLPRTGPYGYTF
TRBJ2-7,TRBV6-5,NA,NA,TGTGCCAGCAGTTCCAGAGCCGGGACACACTCCTACGAGCAGTACTTC,CASSSRAGTHSYEQYF
TRBJ2-3,TRBV27,few,TRBD1,TGTGCCAGCAGCAGACCCACAGGGGTAAGCACAGATACGCAGTATTTT,CASSRPTGVSTDTQYF
TRBJ1-1,TRBV6-1,few,TRBD1,TGTGCCAGCAGTGAACTAGGACAGGGGAACACTGAAGCTTTCTTT,CASSELGQGNTEAFF
TRBJ1-1,TRBV6-6,NA,TRBD1,TGTGCCAGCAGTTTAACAGGGGGAACTGAAGCTTTCTTT,CASSLTGGTEAFF
TRBJ1-6,TRBV10-3,NA,TRBD1,TGTGCCATCAGTGCGGGACAGCCGCTTTCACCCCTCCACTTT,CAISAGQPLSPLHF
TRBJ2-7,TRBV25-1,few,TRBD2,TGTGCCAGCGGGGGACTAGCGGGAGTACGGGAGCAGTACTTC,CASGGLAGVREQYF
TRBJ1-1,TRBV6-5,few,NA,TGTGCCAGCAGCCAACAGGGATTTGTGGCTTTCTTT,CASSQQGFVAFF
TRBJ2-2,TRBV2,few,TRBD1,TGTGCCAGCAGAGCCCGGACAGGGGGCACCGGGGAGCTGTTTTTT,CASRARTGGTGELFF
TRBJ1-1,TRBV10-3,NA,NA,TGTGCCATCAGTGAGTCGAGGGTACTTGAAGCTTTCTTT,CAISESRVLEAFF
TRBJ2-3,TRBV29-1,NA,NA,TGCAGCGTTGAAGTGGGTTTGTGGGGGCGTCGGAACACAGATACGCAGTATTTT,CSVEVGLWGRRNTDTQYF
TRBJ1-1,TRBV18,NA,NA,TGTGCCAGCTCACCGGCCCAGATGAACACTGAAGCTTTCTTT,CASSPAQMNTEAFF
TRBJ1-5,TRBV29-1,NA,TRBD1,TGCAGCGTTCTCGAACCCGGACAGGGAAGGACTCAGCCCCAGCATTTT,CSVLEPGQGRTQPQHF
TRBJ1-2,TRBV10-3,NA,TRBD1,TGTGCCAGCAGTGAGTCGCAATTCGGGACAGATGGCTACACCTTC,CASSESQFGTDGYTF
TRBJ1-2,TRBV25-1,NA,NA,TGTGCCAGCAGTGAAGGGGGCCCTGGGGGCTACACCTTC,CASSEGGPGGYTF
TRBJ2-7,TRBV9,few,TRBD1,TGTGCCAGCAGCGCCCAAGGGGGCGCCGTCTACGAGCAGTACTTC,CASSAQGGAVYEQYF
TRBJ1-1,TRBV5-1,NA,NA,TGCGCCAGCAGCTTGGTTGTAGGGGCGAACACTGAAGCTTTCTTT,CASSLVVGANTEAFF
TRBJ2-3,TRBV27,once,TRBD1,TGTGCCAGCAGTTCCAGGGGGCGCTTCACAGATACGCAGTATTTT,CASSSRGRFTDTQYF
TRBJ2-2,TRBV10-1,few,TRBD2,TGCGCCAGCAGTGGCCTAGCGGGAGCCGGGGAGCTGTTTTTT,CASSGLAGAGELFF
TRBJ1-5,TRBV6-1,few,NA,TGTGCCAGCAGTTATACGGGGGACGGTCAGCCCCAGCATTTT,CASSYTGDGQPQHF
TRBJ1-2,TRBV10-3,NA,NA,TGTGCCATCGACAAGGGGGTCGGCTATGGCTACACCTTC,CAIDKGVGYGYTF
TRBJ2-7,TRBV4-2,NA,NA,TGTGCCAGCAGCCAAGGGGCTGGTTTAGGTGAGCAGTACTTC,CASSQGAGLGEQYF
TRBJ2-5,TRBV7-2,NA,NA,TGTGCCAGCAGCTTACAGGCGAGGGTGGAAGAGACCCAGTACTTC,CASSLQARVEETQYF
TRBJ2-5,TRBV5-1,once,NA,TGCGCCAGCAGCTTGGGTGCCCCGAGGGAGACCCAGTACTTC,CASSLGAPRETQYF
TRBJ2-5,TRBV7-9,NA,TRBD2,TGTGCCAGCAGCTTCTCCGGGGGGGCCGGGGAGACCCAGTACTTC,CASSFSGGAGETQYF
TRBJ1-1,TRBV5-1,few,NA,TGCGCCAGCAGCCGCGGGGGCGCGAACACTGAAGCTTTCTTT,CASSRGGANTEAFF
TRBJ2-3,TRBV2,NA,NA,TGTGCCAGCAGTGAAGCTCTAGGTACGCAGTATTTT,CASSEALGTQYF
TRBJ2-7,TRBV4-3,NA,NA,TGCGCCAGCAGCCACCCAGGGGTGTCCGAGCAGTACTTC,CASSHPGVSEQYF
TRBJ2-2,TRBV27,NA,NA,TGTGCCAGCAGTTTTAGAAGGGGCGCCACCGGGGAGCTGTTTTTT,CASSFRRGATGELFF
TRBJ2-7,TRBV7-9,NA,NA,TGTGCCAGCAGCTTATTAGGAGGGTTCTTCTACGAGCAGTACTTC,CASSLLGGFFYEQYF
TRBJ1-4,TRBV29-1,NA,NA,TGCAGCGTTGCAGGAACTTCAACTAATGAAAAACTGTTTTTT,CSVAGTSTNEKLFF
TRBJ2-7,TRBV4-3,NA,TRBD1,TGCGCCAGCAGCCGCGGGACAGGTATTCCCTACGAGCAGTACTTC,CASSRGTGIPYEQYF
TRBJ2-5,TRBV6-1,few,TRBD1,TGTGCCAGCTGGGAAGGGGGCGCAGGGCAAGAGACCCAGTACTTC,CASWEGGAGQETQYF
TRBJ2-1,TRBV4-2,NA,NA,TGTGCCAGCAGCCAAGAGGGGGGGCGGATGTATGAGCAGTTCTTC,CASSQEGGRMYEQFF
TRBJ1-2,TRBV9,NA,TRBD1,TGTGCCAGCAGCACCCGAAGACAGGGCTATGGCTACACCTTC,CASSTRRQGYGYTF
TRBJ1-5,TRBV4-2,NA,TRBD1,TGTGCCAGCAGCCAAGTAACAGGGGGCGGTATCAATCAGCCCCAGCATTTT,CASSQVTGGGINQPQHF
TRBJ2-7,TRBV27,NA,NA,TGTGCCAGCAGCTTTAGCGACCCGGGCTACGAGCAGTACTTC,CASSFSDPGYEQYF
TRBJ2-2,TRBV9,NA,NA,TGTGCCAGCAGCGTGTACGGTACGAACACCGGGGAGCTGTTTTTT,CASSVYGTNTGELFF
TRBJ1-2,TRBV27,few,NA,TGTGCCAGCAGTTTAATTCCTGGCAAGAACTATGGCTACACCTTC,CASSLIPGKNYGYTF
TRBJ1-1,TRBV15,few,NA,TGTGCCACCAGCAGAGTGGAGAACTTGAACACTGAAGCTTTCTTT,CATSRVENLNTEAFF
TRBJ1-1,TRBV6-4,NA,TRBD1,TGTGCCAGCAGCGTTCACGGACAGGGCCCGAACACTGAAGCTTTCTTT,CASSVHGQGPNTEAFF
TRBJ1-5,TRBV7-2,NA,TRBD1,TGTGCCAGCAGCTCCCTCCCGACAGGGATCAATCAGCCCCAGCATTTT,CASSSLPTGINQPQHF
TRBJ2-5,TRBV5-6,once,NA,TGTGCCAGCAGCTTTCGACTAGTGGAGACCCAGTACTTC,CASSFRLVETQYF
TRBJ1-5,TRBV28,few,NA,TGTGCCAGCAGTATGGGACTTGGAGCGCAGCCCCAGCATTTT,CASSMGLGAQPQHF